Each of the 29 T cell receptor beta chains below was sequenced from the same sample in a study of blood T cells in healthy people across ages. Combining a sample-barcoded 5' primer with a J-beta primer mix, a second PCR ran for roughly 6 to 11 cycles. Using its own MiXCR run on the 5' RACE reads, TCRdb lists one record per CDR3 protein. The sample includes under 2 million distinct CDR3 sequences, 30% to 40% seen only once; the top ten take around 10%. The material sequenced was blood. Every receptor here comes from a woman aged 25 to 45 in good health.

The V gene is TRBV7-9, the J gene TRBJ2-7; D gene uncertain. The CDR3 contains 15 residues. Germline CDR1 and CDR2: SEHNR and FQNEAQ (reference sequence). Trimming took off 5 bases at V and 7 bases at J, with 21 bases between the two ends. CDR3 in amino acids: CASSPSWITFPEQYF. As DNA, the CDR3 is TGTGCCAGCAGCCCTTCATGGATTACCTTCCCTGAGCAGTACTTC. Full variable domain (outside the CDR3, taken from reference TRBV7-9 and TRBJ2-7): DTGVSQNPRHKITKRGQNVTFRCDPISEHNRLYWYRQTLGQGPEFLTYFQNEAQLEKSRLLSDRFSAERPKGSFSTLEIQRTEQGDSAMYLCASSPSWITFPEQYFGPGTRLTVT.

This clonotype was counted a few times. V usage is TRBV20-1 and J usage is TRBJ1-1; D uncertain. Germline values: CDR1 DFQATT, CDR2 SNEGSKA (reference sequence). V was cut by 4 bases and J by 5 bases, with 11 bases left in between. The CDR3 has 12 amino acids. CDR3 sequence: CSATTGGTEAFF. CDR3 DNA: TGCAGTGCTACGACCGGAGGGACTGAAGCTTTCTTT.

This clonotype was counted between two and nine times. This chain uses TRBV5-5 with TRBJ2-7, with D maybe TRBD2 (6 bases). Germline-derived CDR1 and CDR2 are SGHKS and YYEKEE (reference sequence). V was cut by 1 base and J by 0 bases, with 14 bases left in between. CDR3 length: 16 residues. CDR3 DNA: TGTGCCAGCAGCTTGACTGGGGACTGGAGCTCCTACGAGCAGTACTTC. Protein product: CASSLTGDWSSYEQYF.

Points on this clonotype: This sequence may be a read error, since a much larger clone differs from it by one base. The CDR3 nucleotides are TGCGCCAGCAGGGCTCTAGCGGGGGCTTACAATGAGCAGTACTTC. Translating gives CASRALAGAYNEQYF. The chain recombines TRBV10-2 with TRBJ2-5; TRBD2 aligns across 10 bases. The CDR3 extends over 15 amino acids. J gave up 11 bases and V 6 bases, and 15 bases lay outside the gene matches. The germline V gene encodes CDR1 WSHSY and CDR2 SAAADI.

This chain joins TRBV10-1 and TRBJ2-3; TRBD2 agrees at 7 bases. This CDR3 is 14 amino acids long. From germline, CDR1 is WNHNN and CDR2 SYGVQD (reference sequence). The trim removed 9 bases at V and 4 bases at J, leaving 10 bases unmatched. CDR3 region: CASSLTSEADTQYF. CDR3 bases: TGCGCCAGTTCCCTTACTAGCGAGGCAGATACGCAGTATTTT.

About this clonotype: A read error may account for a junction end that differs from germline. The rearrangement uses TRBV4-1 and TRBJ2-3; 12 nucleotides align to TRBD2. Germline V gene lookup returns CDR1 MGHRA and CDR2 YSYEKL. The CDR3 extends over 17 amino acids. The CDR3 DNA is TGCGCCGGCAGCCAAGGAACTAGCGGGGGGCATGGGGATACGCAGTATTTT. This encodes CAGSQGTSGGHGDTQYF.

The chain employs TRBV10-2 and TRBJ2-3, with D possibly matching TRBD1 (5 bases). Trimming took 5 bases from V and 7 from J, leaving 16 bases between them. CDR3 length equals 14 residues. From germline, CDR1 is WSHSY and CDR2 SAAADI. Here the CDR3 reads CASSNGAGLHTQYF. Here the CDR3 DNA reads TGCGCCAGCAGTAATGGGGCAGGGCTCCATACGCAGTATTTT.

In this sample, this clonotype turned up a few times. This chain uses TRBV7-3 with TRBJ2-2, with D uncertain. Trimming took 0 bases from V and 7 from J, leaving 3 bases between them. Germline assignment: CDR1 SGHTA and CDR2 FQGTGA. The CDR3 has 12 residues. The CDR3 DNA reads TGTGCCAGCAGCTTAACGTACGGGGAGCTGTTTTTT. Translated: CASSLTYGELFF. Based on the CDR3 plus reference TRBV7-3 and TRBJ2-2, the full variable domain is GAGVSQTPSNKVTEKGKYVELRCDPISGHTALYWYRQSLGQGPEFLIYFQGTGAADDSGLPNDRFFAVRPEGSVSTLKIQRTERGDSAVYLCASSLTYGELFFGEGSRLTVL.

This clonotype showed up just once. Its ends do not fully match the called genes, so a read error is possible. The V and J genes are TRBV5-1 and TRBJ2-5; TRBD1 or TRBD2 may be the D gene (5 bases each). The CDR3 length is 15 residues. The germline V gene encodes CDR1 SGHRS and CDR2 YFSETQ. CDR3 DNA sequence: TGCGCCAGCAACATCGCCGGGACCGAGAAAGAGTCCCAGTACTTC. Its translation is CASNIAGTEKESQYF.

J is TRBJ2-1 and V is TRBV3-1, with D unclear. Trimming took 1 base from V and 4 from J, leaving 11 bases between them. Looked up from germline, CDR1 is LGHDT and CDR2 is YNNKEL (reference sequence). CDR3 length: 15 amino acids. CDR3 bases: TGTGCCAGCAGCCAAGTGGCAGGAATTTACAATGAGCAGTTCTTC. This gives the protein CASSQVAGIYNEQFF.

This clonotype has at least ten counts. The gene calls are TRBV29-1 and TRBJ1-2, with a tentative D call TRBD1 (6 bases). Trimming left V 6 bases short and J 9 bases short, with 20 bases between. CDR1 is SQVTM and CDR2 is ANQGSEA in the germline V gene. The CDR3 covers 13 residues. The CDR3 protein is CSVDYQGPSSYTF. CDR3 nucleotides: TGCAGCGTGGACTACCAGGGGCCGAGCAGCTACACCTTC.

This clonotype has a handful of counts. The genes are TRBV5-1 and TRBJ2-5, with 12 bases aligning to TRBD1. Unmatched junction bases numbered 6, after V lost 4 bases and J lost 5 bases. The CDR3 has 15 amino acids. The V gene's germline CDR1 is SGHRS and CDR2 YFSETQ. In nucleotides, the CDR3 is TGCGCCAGCAGCCAGATGGGGACAGGGGGCGAGACCCAGTACTTC. It yields the protein CASSQMGTGGETQYF.

On this clonotype: The junction does not match germline at one end; this may be a read error. The chain uses TRBV2 and TRBJ2-5; TRBD1 agrees at 9 bases. The assigned J gene may be wrong: the sequence end matches TRBJ2-7 better. The CDR3 length is 14 residues. Germline CDR1 is SNHLY and CDR2 is FYNNEI. The DNA of the CDR3 is TGTGCCGGCAGCCCCACAGGGGGCGGGTACGAGCAGTACTTC. This sequence encodes CAGSPTGGGYEQYF.

The sample holds a few counts of this clonotype. J is TRBJ1-2 and V is TRBV28; no clear D gene. Trimming took off 8 bases at V and 8 bases at J, with 15 bases between the two ends. The CDR3 runs to 12 residues. CDR1 is MDHEN, CDR2 SYDVKM, per germline. As DNA, the CDR3 is TGTGCCAGCCGCACTCGGGGATACGGCTACACCTTC. This encodes CASRTRGYGYTF.

The rearrangement joins TRBV5-1 to TRBJ1-6; D is possibly TRBD1 (5 bases). Germline CDR1 is SGHRS and CDR2 is YFSETQ. Trimming stripped 2 bases from V and 10 bases from J, with 13 bases between. The CDR3 consists of 14 residues. As DNA, the CDR3 is TGCGCCAGCAGCTTTCAGGGTGGTGAGTCACCCCTCCACTTT. As protein: CASSFQGGESPLHF.

Of note for this clonotype: The conserved closing phenylalanine or tryptophan is absent in this CDR3, likely reflecting a read error. The chain joins TRBV5-1 to TRBJ2-3; D unresolved. CDR1 SGHRS and CDR2 YFSETQ come from the germline V gene. CDR3 size: 14 residues. The ends were cut back, 1 base at V and 6 bases at J, with 12 bases in the middle. The CDR3 reads CASSLLPTTDTQYY. The CDR3 nucleotides read TGCGCCAGCAGCTTGTTGCCTACGACGGATACGCAGTATTAT.

Many counts were recorded for this clonotype. The chain is built from TRBV4-1 and TRBJ2-7; a weak D match, TRBD2 (5 bases). The germline V gene has CDR1 MGHRA and CDR2 YSYEKL. The CDR3 sequence is 17 residues long. Trimming shortened V by 4 bases and J by 2 bases, and 21 bases separated the two germline ends. The DNA of the CDR3 is TGCGCCAGCAGCCCCCACTGGGGTAGCGAGTCGCCCTACGAGCAGTACTTC. It encodes CASSPHWGSESPYEQYF.

The rearrangement links TRBV6-2 or TRBV6-3 to TRBJ2-1, with 8 bases identical to TRBD1. V lost 2 bases to trimming and J lost 9 bases; unmatched junction nucleotides: 6. The CDR3 extends over 14 amino acids. Germline values: CDR1 MNHEY, CDR2 SVGEGT. CDR3 sequence: CASSYEAGGFEQFF. CDR3 in DNA: TGTGCCAGCAGTTACGAGGCAGGGGGCTTTGAGCAGTTCTTC.

The V call is TRBV11-2, the J call TRBJ1-4, with 7 bases identical to TRBD1. The CDR3 is 17 residues long. Germline V gene lookup returns CDR1 SGHAT and CDR2 FQNNGV. Unmatched junction bases numbered 9, after V lost 0 bases and J lost 5 bases. The CDR3 DNA is TGTGCCAGCAGCTTAGATTCGACAGGGTGGAGGAATGAAAAACTGTTTTTT. Encoded protein: CASSLDSTGWRNEKLFF.

This clonotype has only one observation. This rearrangement joins TRBV6-1 to TRBJ1-5; no definite D call. Trimming left V 2 bases short and J 3 bases short, with 2 bases between. Germline V lookup: CDR1 MNHNS, CDR2 SASEGT. The length of the CDR3 is 12 residues. CDR3 protein: CASSELNQPQHF. In nucleotides, the CDR3 is TGTGCCAGCAGTGAACTCAATCAGCCCCAGCATTTT.

This clonotype was counted only a few times. The rearrangement links TRBV7-9 to TRBJ2-5; no clear D. The J call may be incorrect, as the DNA end agrees better with TRBJ2-7. Germline CDR1 and CDR2: SEHNR and FQNEAQ (reference sequence). CDR3 length: 14 amino acids. CDR3 nucleotide sequence: TGTGCCAGCAGCTCCTTGGTTGGTGTGGGCGAGCAGTACTTC. It translates to CASSSLVGVGEQYF.

In its sample, this clonotype was seen once. The genes are TRBV12-3 or TRBV12-4 and TRBJ1-1; 10 nucleotides line up with TRBD1. The CDR3 contains 15 residues. V was clipped by 5 bases and J by 4 bases; unmatched bases: 7. DNA for the CDR3: TGTGCCAGCAGTAGAGACAGGGGGCTGAGCACTGAAGCTTTCTTT. It codes for CASSRDRGLSTEAFF.

The V gene is TRBV4-2, the J gene TRBJ2-3, with no clear D. Germline V CDR1 and CDR2: LGHNA, YNFKEQ. V was clipped by 0 bases and J by 0 bases, with 10 bases between them. CDR3 length: 16 residues. In nucleotides, the CDR3 is TGTGCCAGCAGCCAAGATAAAGGCTGGAGCACAGATACGCAGTATTTT. Translating gives CASSQDKGWSTDTQYF.

V usage is TRBV5-1 and J usage is TRBJ1-1; 9 nucleotides line up with TRBD1. Germline CDR1 reads SGHRS; CDR2 reads YFSETQ. The V segment lost 2 bases and the J segment 0 bases; nucleotides outside the gene matches: 5. The CDR3 spans 16 residues. The CDR3 sequence is CASSFGTGTMNTEAFF. CDR3 DNA sequence: TGCGCCAGCAGCTTTGGGACAGGGACAATGAACACTGAAGCTTTCTTT. Full variable domain (rest looked up from reference TRBV5-1 and TRBJ1-1): KAGVTQTPRYLIKTRGQQVTLSCSPISGHRSVSWYQQTPGQGLQFLFEYFSETQRNKGNFPGRFSGRQFSNSRSEMNVSTLELGDSALYLCASSFGTGTMNTEAFFGQGTRLTVV.

This clonotype was seen more than once but under ten times. The genes are TRBV20-1 and TRBJ2-7, with D perhaps assigned TRBD1 or TRBD2 (6 bases each). CDR3 length equals 13 residues. Germline V gene sequence: CDR1 DFQATT, CDR2 SNEGSKA (reference sequence). Trimming removed 3 bases at V and 5 bases at J, with 14 bases between. As DNA, the CDR3 is TGCAGTGCTAGTATCCCGGGGGCGGACGAGCAGTACTTC. This gives the protein CSASIPGADEQYF.

V usage is TRBV10-2 and J usage is TRBJ2-7; D is possibly TRBD2 (5 bases). The V and J ends lost 0 bases and 0 bases respectively, with 6 bases between them. This CDR3 has 14 amino acids. Germline V gives CDR1 WSHSY, CDR2 SAAADI. CDR3 sequence (DNA): TGCGCCAGCAGTGAGTCGAGGGACTCCTACGAGCAGTACTTC. Amino acids: CASSESRDSYEQYF.

This chain joins TRBV20-1 and TRBJ2-5, with 12 positions matching TRBD2. The CDR3 is 15 amino acids. V trimming: 7 bases; J trimming: 0 bases; junction bases outside the gene matches: 6. Per germline, CDR1 DFQATT and CDR2 SNEGSKA (reference sequence). CDR3 sequence reads: CSVTGLAGHQETQYF. In DNA form, the CDR3 reads TGCAGTGTCACGGGACTAGCGGGCCACCAAGAGACCCAGTACTTC.

A few counts support this clonotype. The rearrangement joins TRBV7-6 to TRBJ2-1, with 11 nucleotides matching TRBD1. This CDR3 is 14 amino acids long. CDR1 is SGHVS and CDR2 is FNYEAQ in the germline V gene. The trim removed 7 bases at V and 7 bases at J, leaving 6 bases unmatched. Here the CDR3 reads CASTRGTGGNEQFF. Here the CDR3 DNA reads TGTGCCAGCACTCGAGGGACAGGGGGGAATGAGCAGTTCTTC.

V and J are TRBV4-1 and TRBJ2-6, with D unresolved. V dropped 1 base and J dropped 3 bases, with 13 bases sitting between them. This CDR3 contains 17 residues. Germline CDR1 and CDR2: MGHRA and YSYEKL. In DNA form, the CDR3 reads TGCGCCAGCAGCCAAGTTCCAAGGACCTTTGGGGCCAACGTCCTGACTTTC. Amino acids: CASSQVPRTFGANVLTF.